These 15 T cell receptor beta chains were all obtained from the same sample, sequenced in a study of blood T cell repertoires in COVID-19. The method was immunoSEQ multiplex PCR; TCRdb's version includes in-frame clones alone and lacks a portion of them. The sample carries tens of thousands of clones, approximately 88% recorded once. The sequencing input was peripheral blood. The receptors were gathered from a woman aged 45-59 years with acute or convalescent COVID-19.

The chain is built from TRBV4-2 and TRBJ1-2; possibly TRBD1 for D (5 bases). Germline V gene data show CDR1 as LGHNA and CDR2 as YNFKEQ. The CDR3 has 13 residues. With 4 bases removed from V and 8 bases from J, the gap between germline ends came to 14 bases. The CDR3, as DNA: TGTGCCAGCAGCCCTGGGGGAGGTTACGGCTACACCTTC. Amino acids: CASSPGGGYGYTF.

The DNA of the CDR3 is TGTGCCAGCAGCTTAGTGCAGGGGTTGAGTTCACCCCTCCACTTT. It is translated as CASSLVQGLSSPLHF. The gene calls are TRBV7-8 and TRBJ1-6, with a weak D call TRBD1 (6 bases). This CDR3 has 15 residues. Trimming shortened V by 1 base and J by 9 bases, and 13 bases separated the two germline ends. The V gene's germline CDR1 is SGHVS and CDR2 FQNEAQ. Drawing the rest from reference TRBV7-8 and TRBJ1-6, the complete variable domain is GAGVSQSPRYKVAKRGQDVALRCDPISGHVSLFWYQQALGQGPEFLTYFQNEAQLDKSGLPSDRFFAERPEGSVSTLKIQRTQQEDSAVYLCASSLVQGLSSPLHFGNGTRLTVT.

The chain carries TRBV10-1 and TRBJ1-1, with TRBD1 matching over 8 bases. CDR3 length: 15 amino acids. Germline V gives CDR1 WNHNN, CDR2 SYGVQD (reference sequence). With 3 bases clipped from V and 3 bases from J, the junction kept 6 bases outside the gene matches. The CDR3 DNA sequence: TGCGCCAGCAGTGAACAACAGGGGGGACACACTGAAGCTTTCTTT. This gives the protein CASSEQQGGHTEAFF.

The chain employs TRBV6-5 and TRBJ1-2; 8 bases agree with TRBD1. The CDR3 extends over 15 amino acids. Germline V CDR1 and CDR2: MNHEY, SVGAGI. V was pared by 6 bases and J by 0 bases, with 6 bases of the junction left unmatched. The chain's CDR3 is CASRATQGANYGYTF. The CDR3 nucleotides are TGTGCCAGCAGGGCTACACAGGGGGCTAACTATGGCTACACCTTC.

This clone showed up many times. This sequence joins TRBV6-6 and TRBJ2-7; 9 bases match TRBD1. Germline V gene sequence: CDR1 MNHNY, CDR2 SVGAGI (reference sequence). CDR3 length equals 14 residues. The V gene end was trimmed by 5 bases and the J gene end by 7 bases; junction bases not matched to a gene: 9. The CDR3 DNA is TGTGCCAGCAGTGTACCGGGACAGGGCTGGGAGCAGTACTTC. This sequence encodes CASSVPGQGWEQYF.

The V and J genes are TRBV12-3 or TRBV12-4 and TRBJ2-7; no clear D. The ends were cut back, 3 bases at V and 7 bases at J, with 7 bases in the middle. The CDR3 totals 11 residues. Written as DNA, the CDR3 is TGTGCCAGCAGTTTTTACTGGGAGCAGTACTTC. It encodes CASSFYWEQYF.

The chain carries TRBV11-3 and TRBJ1-1; D is uncertain. The length of the CDR3 is 13 residues. CDR1 and CDR2 from the germline V gene are SGHNT and YENEEA. Trimming stripped 4 bases from V and 5 bases from J, with 11 bases between. The CDR3 is CASSSAGKTEAFF. DNA for the CDR3: TGTGCCAGCAGCTCCGCGGGGAAAACTGAAGCTTTCTTT.

This chain joins TRBV7-3 and TRBJ1-6; possibly TRBD1 for D (5 bases). The germline CDR1 and CDR2 sequences are SGHTA and FQGTGA. The CDR3 has 15 residues. With 1 base removed from V and 14 bases from J, the gap between germline ends came to 18 bases. The CDR3 reads CASSLSGGRGEALHF. Written as DNA, the CDR3 is TGTGCCAGCAGCTTAAGTGGAGGTCGGGGGGAGGCCCTCCACTTT. Combining the CDR3 with reference TRBV7-3 and TRBJ1-6 gives the whole variable domain GAGVSQTPSNKVTEKGKYVELRCDPISGHTALYWYRQSLGQGPEFLIYFQGTGAADDSGLPNDRFFAVRPEGSVSTLKIQRTERGDSAVYLCASSLSGGRGEALHFGNGTRLTVT.

The chain carries TRBV6-2 or TRBV6-3 and TRBJ2-7; TRBD2 agrees at 7 bases. The CDR3 length is 14 residues. The trim removed 2 bases at V and 4 bases at J, leaving 5 bases unmatched. The germline gives CDR1 MNHEY, CDR2 SVGEGT. The CDR3 reads CASSYAASGYEQYF. As DNA, the CDR3 is TGTGCCAGCAGTTACGCCGCTAGCGGATACGAGCAGTACTTC.

V gene TRBV9 combines with J gene TRBJ2-2; 7 bases map to TRBD1. With V trimmed by 5 bases and J by 4 bases, 5 bases remained unmatched. CDR1 and CDR2 (germline): SGDLS, YYNGEE. The CDR3 contains 14 residues. CDR3 nucleotide sequence: TGTGCCAGCAGTAGGGACAGTGGCACCGGGGAGCTGTTTTTT. This gives the protein CASSRDSGTGELFF.

This rearrangement joins TRBV11-2 to TRBJ1-4; D possibly corresponds to TRBD1 (5 bases). Trimming removed 4 bases from V and 0 bases from J, with 15 bases in between. This CDR3 has 17 amino acids. The germline V gene encodes CDR1 SGHAT and CDR2 FQNNGV. The CDR3 DNA reads as TGTGCCAGCAGCTCGACAGCGAACCTAGCAACTAATGAAAAACTGTTTTTT. Amino acid sequence: CASSSTANLATNEKLFF.

The chain is built from TRBV7-2 and TRBJ2-7, with D possibly matching TRBD2 (5 bases). The CDR3 loop spans 13 amino acids. CDR1 is SGHTA and CDR2 is FQGNSA in the germline V gene. V dropped 1 base and J dropped 7 bases, with 11 bases sitting between them. The CDR3 loop reads CASSLGTGSEQYF. CDR3 in DNA: TGTGCCAGCAGCTTAGGGACTGGCTCTGAGCAGTACTTC.

This chain joins TRBV3-1 (or the pseudogene TRBV3-2) and TRBJ1-3; D gene ambiguous. This CDR3 region has 14 residues. The ends were cut back, 7 bases at V and 0 bases at J, with 10 bases in the middle. CDR1 and CDR2 (germline): LGHDT, YNNKEL (reference sequence). The CDR3 bases are TGTGCCAGCAACAGCCAGAGCTCTGGAAACACCATATATTTT. Translating it yields CASNSQSSGNTIYF.

The V call is TRBV18, the J call TRBJ2-7; D unclear. The CDR3 has 12 residues. Germline CDR1 reads KGHSH; CDR2 reads LQKENI. Between the trimmed V and J ends, which lost 6 bases and 3 bases, there was a span of 9 bases. CDR3 coding DNA: TGTGCCAGCTCCCCTGACATCTACGAGCAGTACTTC. Translating it yields CASSPDIYEQYF.

The gene calls are TRBV4-2 and TRBJ1-2; TRBD1 matches at 11 bases. Losses at the gene ends were 0 bases for V and 4 bases for J; bases not matched to a gene: 13. The CDR3 spans 19 residues. Germline values: CDR1 LGHNA, CDR2 YNFKEQ. CDR3 coding DNA: TGTGCCAGCAGCCAAGAGGTAGGACAGGGGGCGCAGGTTCGCTATGGCTACACCTTC. Residues: CASSQEVGQGAQVRYGYTF.